The T cell receptor beta chain described here comes from a study of vaccination effects on CD4 cells after COVID-19. TCRdb keeps only in-frame clones here, not all; method: immunoSEQ multiplex PCR. Of about 43,000 clones in the sample, roughly four fifths were seen once. Turning to this clone: Its specificity is unknown.

Sequencing followed a ViraFEST assay step that expanded antigen-specific CD4+ T cells with viral peptide pools. Following culture for around 10 days, CD4+ T cells were isolated. Vaccine recipients lacked prior SARS-CoV-2 infection and had negative nucleocapsid antibodies. Peptides at roughly 10 ug/ml and IL-2 at about 9.8 IU/ml were added to two million PBMC per well. Fresh IL-2-containing medium replaced half the medium on days 3 and 7. The CDR3 runs to 13 residues. V shed 2 bases and J shed 5 bases, with 9 bases lying between them. The chain links TRBV12-3 or TRBV12-4 to TRBJ1-2; D is unresolved. The receptor was isolated from a human donor who received a COVID-19 vaccine. The sample consisted of CD4+ T cells from PBMCs cultured with SARS-CoV-2 spike peptides, taken before COVID-19 vaccination. The CDR3 is CASSLFSEYGYTF. The CDR3 DNA is TGTGCCAGCAGTTTATTTTCGGAGTATGGCTACACCTTC.